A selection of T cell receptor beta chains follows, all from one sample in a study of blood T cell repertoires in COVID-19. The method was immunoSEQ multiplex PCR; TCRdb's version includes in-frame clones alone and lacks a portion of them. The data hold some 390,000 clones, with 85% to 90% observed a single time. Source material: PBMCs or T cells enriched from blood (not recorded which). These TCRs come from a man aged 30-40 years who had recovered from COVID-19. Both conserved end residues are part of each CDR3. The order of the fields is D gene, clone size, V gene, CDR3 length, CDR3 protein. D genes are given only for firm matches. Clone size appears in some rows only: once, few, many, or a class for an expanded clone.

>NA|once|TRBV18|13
CASSPRRQETQYF
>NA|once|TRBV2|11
CASNRVDTQYF
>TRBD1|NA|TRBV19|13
CASSDRGRNEQYF
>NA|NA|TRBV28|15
CAITVGGKMNNEQFF
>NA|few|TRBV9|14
CASSVASAGNTIYF
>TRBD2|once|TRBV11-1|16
CASSIQLAGSTDTQYF
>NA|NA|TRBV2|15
CASSEQALNTGELFF
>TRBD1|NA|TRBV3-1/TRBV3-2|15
CASSTGTGRNSPLHF
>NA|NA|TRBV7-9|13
CASSRSLDTEAFF
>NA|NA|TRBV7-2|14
CASSFGGGEETQYF
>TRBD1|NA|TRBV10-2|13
CASRGTENQPQHF
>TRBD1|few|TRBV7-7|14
CASSSGTGEYEQYF
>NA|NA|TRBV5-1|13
CASSLGMNTEAFF
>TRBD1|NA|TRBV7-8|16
CASSLGRQGFNEKLFF
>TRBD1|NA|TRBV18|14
CASSPGQRQETQYF
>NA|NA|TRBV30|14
CAWSVKGLYNEQFF
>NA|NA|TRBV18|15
CASSPNYRAQETQYF
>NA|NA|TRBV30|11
CAWSVRSEQFF
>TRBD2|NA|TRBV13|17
CASSPKGLAGADSIKYF
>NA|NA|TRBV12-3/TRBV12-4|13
CASSLGGEYGYTF
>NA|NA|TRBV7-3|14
CASSLGGDNQPQHF
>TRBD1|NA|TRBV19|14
CASSMRQGAYEQYF